This record looks at one TCR beta chain sequence and its context. Trimming took off 5 bases at V and 5 bases at J, with 18 bases between the two ends. The CDR3 runs to 15 residues. The germline V gene has CDR1 SGHDN and CDR2 FVKESK. These data originate in a study of shared clonotypes between healthy human individuals. Assay used: immunoSEQ multiplex PCR; TCRdb lists only in-frame clones, some missing. Of 2 million to 2.5 million clones listed, around 92% are singletons. The sample taken for sequencing was naive CD4+ T cells from PBMCs. Documented subset: CD45RA+ positively selected. The V and J genes are TRBV14 and TRBJ1-1; D might be TRBD1 (5 bases). This clonotype was obtained from a man between 18 and 29 years old in good health. Some clones in this sample may be carry-over from other donors' samples. DNA of the CDR3: TGTGCCAGCAGCGTAACACAGGTGACCGGTACTGAAGCTTTCTTT. Translation gives CASSVTQVTGTEAFF.